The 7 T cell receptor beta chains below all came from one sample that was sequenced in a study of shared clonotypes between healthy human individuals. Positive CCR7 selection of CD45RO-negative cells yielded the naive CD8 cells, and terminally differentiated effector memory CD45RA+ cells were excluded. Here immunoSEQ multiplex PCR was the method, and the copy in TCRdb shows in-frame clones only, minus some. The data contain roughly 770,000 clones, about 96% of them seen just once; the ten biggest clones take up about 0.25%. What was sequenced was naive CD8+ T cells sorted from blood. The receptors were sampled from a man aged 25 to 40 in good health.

CDR3 residues: CASSQAARGNTEAFF. The DNA for the CDR3 is TGCGCCAGCAGCCAAGCCGCGCGGGGGAACACTGAAGCTTTCTTT. The genes are TRBV4-1 and TRBJ1-1; D remains unclear. V was cut by 1 base and J by 1 base, with 10 bases left in between. The germline CDR1 and CDR2 sequences are MGHRA and YSYEKL. This CDR3 region has 15 residues.

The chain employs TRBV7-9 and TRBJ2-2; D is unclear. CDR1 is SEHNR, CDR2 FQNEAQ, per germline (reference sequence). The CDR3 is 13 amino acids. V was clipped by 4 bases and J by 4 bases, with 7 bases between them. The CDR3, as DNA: TGTGCCAGCAGCTGGCAAGTCACCGGGGAGCTGTTTTTT. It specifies CASSWQVTGELFF.

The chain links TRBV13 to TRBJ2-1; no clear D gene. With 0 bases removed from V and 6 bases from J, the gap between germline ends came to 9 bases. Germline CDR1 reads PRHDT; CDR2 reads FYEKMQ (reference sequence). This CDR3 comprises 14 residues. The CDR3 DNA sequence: TGTGCCAGCAGCTTAGGCCTAGGTGCCAATGAGCAGTTCTTC. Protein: CASSLGLGANEQFF.

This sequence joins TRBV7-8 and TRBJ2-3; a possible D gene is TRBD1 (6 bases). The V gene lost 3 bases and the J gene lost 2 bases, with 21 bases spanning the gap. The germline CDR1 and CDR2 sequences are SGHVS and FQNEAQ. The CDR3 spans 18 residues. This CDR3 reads CASSFLEPGTPSTDTQYF. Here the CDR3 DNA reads TGTGCCAGCAGCTTCCTCGAGCCAGGGACACCCTCCACAGATACGCAGTATTTT.

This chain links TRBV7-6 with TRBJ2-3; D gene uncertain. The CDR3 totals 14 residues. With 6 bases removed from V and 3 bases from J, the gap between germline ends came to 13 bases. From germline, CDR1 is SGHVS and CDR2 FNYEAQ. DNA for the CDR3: TGTGCCAGCAGTTTTCTCGGAAGGACAGATACGCAGTATTTT. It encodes CASSFLGRTDTQYF.

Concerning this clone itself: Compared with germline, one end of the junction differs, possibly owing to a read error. Here the CDR3 DNA reads TGTGCCAGCTCCGCCCTAGCGGGAGGTGACAATAAGCAGTTCTTC. This codes for CASSALAGGDNKQFF. The gene calls are TRBV27 and TRBJ2-1, with TRBD2 identical over 11 bases. The CDR3 runs to 15 residues. Per germline, CDR1 MNHEY and CDR2 SMNVEV (reference sequence).

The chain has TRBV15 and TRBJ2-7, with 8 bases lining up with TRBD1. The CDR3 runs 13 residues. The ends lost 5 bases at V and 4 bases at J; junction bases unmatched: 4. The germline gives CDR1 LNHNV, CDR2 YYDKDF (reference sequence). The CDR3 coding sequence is TGTGCCACCAGCCCGGACAGGGTGTACGAGCAGTACTTC. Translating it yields CATSPDRVYEQYF. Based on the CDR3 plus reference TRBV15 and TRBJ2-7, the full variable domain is DAMVIQNPRYQVTQFGKPVTLSCSQTLNHNVMYWYQQKSSQAPKLLFHYYDKDFNNEADTPDNFQSRRPNTSFCFLDIRSPGLGDTAMYLCATSPDRVYEQYFGPGTRLTVT.